Listed below are T cell receptor beta chains from one sample, sequenced in a study of CD4 T cells in relation to SARS-CoV-2 and coronaviruses. Here immunoSEQ multiplex PCR was the method, and the copy in TCRdb shows in-frame clones only, minus some. The sample has about 29,000 clones, around 72% seen once. Their cognate antigens are unknown. Sequencing was done on a sample of CD4+ T cells from PBMCs, cultured in vitro. These receptors were collected from a human donor in good health. Both conserved end residues are part of each CDR3. A D gene is named only where the DNA matches it firmly. Where a row states a size, it is once, few, many or the class of an expanded clone; other rows omit it.

V	D	size	J	DNA	CDR3
TRBV5-1	.	.	TRBJ2-2	TGCGCCAGCAGCTTGATTCAGGGCGCGAACACCGGGGAGCTGTTTTTT	CASSLIQGANTGELFF
TRBV12-3/TRBV12-4	.	once	TRBJ1-4	TGTGCCCGGATGGGAAAACTGTTTTTT	CARMGKLFF
TRBV7-9	.	.	TRBJ1-4	TGTGCCAGCAGCTTAGGCACAGCGAATGAAAAACTGTTTTTT	CASSLGTANEKLFF
TRBV7-9	.	few	TRBJ1-4	TGTGCCAGCAGCTCTGACCCCCGGCCAGAAGCAACTAATGAAAAACTGTTTTTT	CASSSDPRPEATNEKLFF
TRBV7-2	.	few	TRBJ2-1	TGTGCCAGCAGCTTAAGTACCCGGGAATACAATGAGCAGTTCTTC	CASSLSTREYNEQFF
TRBV5-4	.	few	TRBJ1-4	TGTGCCAGCAAACGGGACACGGATGAAAAACTGTTTTTT	CASKRDTDEKLFF
TRBV3-1/TRBV3-2	.	.	TRBJ1-3	TGTGCCAGCAGCCAAGTAGGGGTCGGAAACACCATATATTTT	CASSQVGVGNTIYF
TRBV3-1/TRBV3-2	.	.	TRBJ1-1	TGTGCCAGCAGCCCCTCAGCCAACACTGAAGCTTTCTTT	CASSPSANTEAFF
TRBV3-1/TRBV3-2	.	.	TRBJ1-4	TGTGCCAGCAGCCAATTGGACGGAAGACTGTTTTTT	CASSQLDGRLFF
TRBV10-3	.	.	TRBJ2-3	TGTGCCATCAGTGTTGCGGGATCCACAGATACGCAGTATTTT	CAISVAGSTDTQYF
TRBV7-2	TRBD1	.	TRBJ1-5	TGTGCCAGCAGCTCCGGACAGGGACGGAATCAGCCCCAGCATTTT	CASSSGQGRNQPQHF
TRBV4-3	.	.	TRBJ2-3	TGCGCCAGCAGCCATAAAGCGGGCGCCCGCACAGATACGCAGTATTTT	CASSHKAGARTDTQYF
TRBV2	TRBD1	.	TRBJ2-7	TGTGCCAGCAACGACAGGGCTCAAATGTCCTACGAGCAGTACTTC	CASNDRAQMSYEQYF
TRBV7-9	.	.	TRBJ1-1	TGTGCCAGCAGCTTCCAACGGGGGGTAACTGAAGCTTTCTTT	CASSFQRGVTEAFF
TRBV7-9	TRBD2	once	TRBJ2-3	TGTGCCAGCAGCTTAGCGTCCCTAGCGGGAAGGCTAGATACGCAGTATTTT	CASSLASLAGRLDTQYF
TRBV6-2/TRBV6-3	.	once	TRBJ2-7	TGTGCCAGCAGTTACTCGAGGGGGAACTACGAGCAGTACTTC	CASSYSRGNYEQYF
TRBV12-5	.	.	TRBJ2-4	TGTGCTAGTGGTCCAATGGGGCGGGGACTAGCCAAAAACATTCAGTACTTC	CASGPMGRGLAKNIQYF
TRBV7-2	.	.	TRBJ2-1	TGTGCCAGCAGCTTAGAACAGGCGGCCGGCAATGAGCAGTTCTTC	CASSLEQAAGNEQFF
TRBV2	.	once	TRBJ2-7	TGTGCCAGCACCCGGGAATCCGAGCAGTACTTC	CASTRESEQYF
TRBV9	TRBD2	.	TRBJ2-5	TGTGCCAGCAGCCCCGGGCGAGCGGGAGGCGGGGAGACCCAGTACTTC	CASSPGRAGGGETQYF
TRBV9	.	.	TRBJ1-1	TGTGCCAGCAGCGGACTCGCTCCGGGGACTGAAGCTTTCTTT	CASSGLAPGTEAFF
TRBV24-1	.	.	TRBJ1-1	TGTGCCACCAGTGACCCGGGCATCGGATATGGAGCTTTCTTT	CATSDPGIGYGAFF
TRBV6-1	.	.	TRBJ1-3	TGTGCCAGCAGTGAAGCCCTGGGGGGGCCGGTCGGAAACACCATATATTTT	CASSEALGGPVGNTIYF
TRBV7-9	TRBD1	.	TRBJ1-3	TGTGCCAGCAGCTTACGACAGGGGAGAGAAAACACCATATATTTT	CASSLRQGRENTIYF
TRBV4-1	TRBD1	once	TRBJ1-5	TGCGCCAGCAGCCGCTCGTCAGGGGGGGGGTTAGGTGGCAATCAGCCCCAGCATTTT	CASSRSSGGGLGGNQPQHF